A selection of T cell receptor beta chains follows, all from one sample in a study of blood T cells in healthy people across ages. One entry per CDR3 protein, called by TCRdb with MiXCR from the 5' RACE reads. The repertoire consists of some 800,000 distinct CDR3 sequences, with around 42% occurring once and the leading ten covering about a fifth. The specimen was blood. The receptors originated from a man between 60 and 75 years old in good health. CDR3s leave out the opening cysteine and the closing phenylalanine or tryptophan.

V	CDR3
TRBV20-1	SASRGTNQPQH
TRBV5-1	ASSLGGVPYNEQY
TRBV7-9	ASSPGGSGQDEQF
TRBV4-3	ASSQGTRKRYTQY
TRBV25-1	ASSAALNSPLH
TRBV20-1	SAREGFSNQPQH
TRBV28	ASSSGGSDTDTQY
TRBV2	ASSELKMGEQY
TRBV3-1	ASSARGRDTQY
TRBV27	ASPRFGLAQY
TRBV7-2	ASSLGRGRGQETQY
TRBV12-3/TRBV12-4	ASSPRFIVRANEQF
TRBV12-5	ASGLGIPYGYT
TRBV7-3	ASSLRGGQRDNEQF
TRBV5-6	ASSSEYEQF
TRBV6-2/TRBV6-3	ASSYEDSKGYNSPLH
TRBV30	AWSVGLAGPRGETQY
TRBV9	ASSKDRGNYGYT
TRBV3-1	ASSQDSGNTQY
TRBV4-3	ASSQDPRGTAVNEQF
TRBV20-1	SARVTARTDTQY
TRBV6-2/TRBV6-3	ASTKGTTTDTQY
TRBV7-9	ASSLWDRGNTEAF
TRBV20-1	SLYRVPDTQY
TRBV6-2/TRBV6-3	ASRQQSWFAEAF
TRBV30	AESLGSGDTDTQY
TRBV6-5	ASSYSRASRQAETQY
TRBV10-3	AISESGGSGELF
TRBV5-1	ASSSKPGLLGETQY
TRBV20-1	SALAPGQGSNEQF
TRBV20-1	SARVGQGGQPQH
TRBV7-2	ASSQGGNRHTQY
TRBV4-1	ASSRDQGQGNTDTQY
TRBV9	ASSAMDRGFNYGYT
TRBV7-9	ASSRGGGSNQPQH
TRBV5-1	ASSLEGPENIGELF
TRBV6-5	ASSLAGADDTQY
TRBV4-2	ASSRKEGQSEQY
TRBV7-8	ASSPQTSGGLGTQY
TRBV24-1	ATSDSRQGSSYEQY
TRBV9	ASSVDGAGNQPQH